This T cell receptor beta chain was observed in a study of Ad26.COV2.S vaccination and SARS-CoV-2 variants (dated by TCRdb to about 2021). The study in broad terms: Donors in the vaccine arm were drawn from COV1001, a phase I-IIa trial of Ad26.COV2.S in healthy adults that was multicentre, randomized, double-blind and placebo-controlled. Sequencing of the TCRbeta repertoire served to evaluate the specificity and breadth of SARS-CoV-2-reactive T cell receptors following Ad26.COV2.S vaccination. Trial participants were randomized into five groups of five, in which low-dose or high-dose Ad26.COV2.S was given once or twice, or placebo was given on both occasions. A total of 32 samples were included in the TCR-sequenced set, comprising some 20 Ad26.COV2.S vaccine recipients, 5 placebo recipients and 8 SARS-CoV-2 convalescent individuals. Throughout the experiments and outcome assessment, investigators stayed blinded to trial group allocation. Ad26.COV2.S was given intramuscularly at 5x10^10 or 1x10^11 viral particles, as a single shot or as two shots 56 days apart.

The immunoSEQ Assay was used to sequence TCRbeta CDR3 regions. After extraction, genomic DNA underwent amplification by bias-controlled multiplex PCR, followed by high-throughput sequencing. The authors' pipeline ran thus. To quantify the absolute abundance of every unique TCRbeta CDR3 region, sequences were collapsed and filtered. T cell fraction was estimated by normalizing TCRbeta template counts to usable DNA, which was measured by amplifying reference genes present in all nucleated cells. Repertoire TCRs were annotated as SARS-CoV-2-specific by exact matching of V gene, CDR3 amino acid sequence and J gene to a known reactive TCR set. The reference SARS-CoV-2 TCR set was derived from MIRA and filtered for enrichment in COVID-19-positive ImmuneCODE repertoires, a step that removed public or cross-reactive TCRs. Using the MIRA antigens, annotated TCRs were further analysed by specific ORF or by position within an ORF. Breadth was defined as the number of annotated unique rearrangements divided by the total number of unique productive rearrangements, and depth was defined as the summed frequency of the annotated unique rearrangements. TCR breadth was compared between groups using two-sided Wilcoxon rank-sum tests. TCRdb stores this immuneACCESS table with in-frame sequences only. Part of the clones is absent; in the studies checked, under half of the shortfall reflects unresolved V genes, and no reason is known for the rest. The DNA was the basis for D and trimming; V, J and clone size are from that table. In all, the sample holds roughly 400,000 clones, and approximately 90% of those were seen once. The leading ten clones occupy around 1.7% of the sample.

The full study reports these points: The study was not powered to compare responses between vaccine doses or regimens. After vaccination, substantial breadth of spike-specific CD8+ and CD4+ T cell responses was reported. Spike-specific TCR breadth was higher in Ad26.COV2.S recipients than in placebo recipients (P = 0.0014). The authors noted that total T cell responses may have been underestimated by the TCR breadth and depth analyses. Comparable non-spike TCR breadth was observed between vaccine and placebo recipients, consistent with only spike being contained in the vaccine.

The treatment or condition label for this specimen denotes: 15 to 20 received Ad26.COV2.S at low or high dose, single or two shots; 5 received placebo; per-sample allocation not given. Repertoires of vaccine and placebo recipients were sequenced from samples collected on day 63 after the first injection. In Cohort 1b, 25 or so adults aged 18-55 years were enrolled at a single site in Boston, USA, between 29 July and 7 August 2020. Ad26.COV2.S was a replication-incompetent adenovirus type 26 vector that expressed a prefusion-stabilized SARS-CoV-2 spike protein derived from the original Wuhan strain. As concerns this clone: Its cognate antigen has yet to be identified. There are no base qualities to consult, and no much larger clone falls within one base.

The CDR3 spans 15 residues, from the cysteine through the phenylalanine. Only the CDR3 region is kept as DNA, spanning 45 bases read in frame from base 1. Trimming leaves V shorter by 6 bases and J shorter by 0 bases, with the junction holding 4 bases beyond the gene matches. The CDR1 and CDR2 encoded by the germline V gene are WSHSY and SAAADI. The specimen was peripheral blood, collected in a trial of Ad26.COV2.S vaccine versus placebo. The sequence is built from TRBV10-2 and TRBJ2-1; 8 junctional bases match TRBD2. The sequence came from a person between 18 and 65 years old who received the Ad26.COV2.S COVID-19 vaccine or a placebo. The encoded CDR3 is CASRERGSSYNEQFF. The DNA is TGCGCCAGCAGAGAGCGGGGGAGCTCCTACAATGAGCAGTTCTTC.